This T cell receptor (beta chain) was sequenced for a study of blood T cell repertoires in COVID-19. As for the study in general: Samples taken during acute and convalescent COVID-19 were collected in the United States, Italy and Spain. PBMCs, B-cell-depleted T cells, or T cells were the source of the cDNA or gDNA that made up the material.

As handled by the study authors: How many nucleated cells were present was estimated from reference gene primer amplification. Produced via immunoSEQ multiplex PCR; TCRdb's table is partial and in-frame only. V and J calls and clone size are copied from that table; D and trimming were computed from the DNA. Seen here are 55,000 to 60,000 clones, about 78% observed once, and the top ten hold over 20%. The CDR3 is made up of 13 amino acids. The germline gives CDR1 SGHKS, CDR2 YYEKEE (reference sequence). Trimming took off 1 base at V and 3 bases at J, with 7 bases between the two ends. Input material: peripheral blood. The clonotype comes from a man aged 50 to 59 with active or convalescent COVID-19. V gene TRBV5-5 combines with J gene TRBJ1-2; weak D call: TRBD1 (5 bases). CDR3 nucleotide sequence: TGTGCCAGCAGCTTGTTAGGGGACTATGGCTACACCTTC. Encoded protein: CASSLLGDYGYTF.